This TCR beta chain was documented in a study of control samples from healthy donors and cancer patients. TCRdb's copy holds only in-frame clones and misses some; the assay was immunoSEQ multiplex PCR. Of about 50,000 clones listed, about 93% are singletons. Germline assignment: CDR1 SGHTA and CDR2 FQGNSA. The CDR3 runs 17 residues. Losses at the gene ends were 5 bases for V and 4 bases for J; bases not matched to a gene: 10. The source is a man aged 25-40 years in good health. The sequenced sample was blood. J is TRBJ2-1 and V is TRBV7-2, with 11 positions matching TRBD2. CDR3 loop: CASSLTTTSGAYNEQFF. DNA of the CDR3: TGTGCCAGCAGCCTTACCACGACTAGCGGGGCTTACAATGAGCAGTTCTTC. Variable domain in full (rest from reference TRBV7-2 and TRBJ2-1): GAGVSQSPSNKVTEKGKDVELRCDPISGHTALYWYRQSLGQGLEFLIYFQGNSAPDKSGLPSDRFSAERTGGSVSTLTIQRTQQEDSAVYLCASSLTTTSGAYNEQFFGPGTRLTVL.